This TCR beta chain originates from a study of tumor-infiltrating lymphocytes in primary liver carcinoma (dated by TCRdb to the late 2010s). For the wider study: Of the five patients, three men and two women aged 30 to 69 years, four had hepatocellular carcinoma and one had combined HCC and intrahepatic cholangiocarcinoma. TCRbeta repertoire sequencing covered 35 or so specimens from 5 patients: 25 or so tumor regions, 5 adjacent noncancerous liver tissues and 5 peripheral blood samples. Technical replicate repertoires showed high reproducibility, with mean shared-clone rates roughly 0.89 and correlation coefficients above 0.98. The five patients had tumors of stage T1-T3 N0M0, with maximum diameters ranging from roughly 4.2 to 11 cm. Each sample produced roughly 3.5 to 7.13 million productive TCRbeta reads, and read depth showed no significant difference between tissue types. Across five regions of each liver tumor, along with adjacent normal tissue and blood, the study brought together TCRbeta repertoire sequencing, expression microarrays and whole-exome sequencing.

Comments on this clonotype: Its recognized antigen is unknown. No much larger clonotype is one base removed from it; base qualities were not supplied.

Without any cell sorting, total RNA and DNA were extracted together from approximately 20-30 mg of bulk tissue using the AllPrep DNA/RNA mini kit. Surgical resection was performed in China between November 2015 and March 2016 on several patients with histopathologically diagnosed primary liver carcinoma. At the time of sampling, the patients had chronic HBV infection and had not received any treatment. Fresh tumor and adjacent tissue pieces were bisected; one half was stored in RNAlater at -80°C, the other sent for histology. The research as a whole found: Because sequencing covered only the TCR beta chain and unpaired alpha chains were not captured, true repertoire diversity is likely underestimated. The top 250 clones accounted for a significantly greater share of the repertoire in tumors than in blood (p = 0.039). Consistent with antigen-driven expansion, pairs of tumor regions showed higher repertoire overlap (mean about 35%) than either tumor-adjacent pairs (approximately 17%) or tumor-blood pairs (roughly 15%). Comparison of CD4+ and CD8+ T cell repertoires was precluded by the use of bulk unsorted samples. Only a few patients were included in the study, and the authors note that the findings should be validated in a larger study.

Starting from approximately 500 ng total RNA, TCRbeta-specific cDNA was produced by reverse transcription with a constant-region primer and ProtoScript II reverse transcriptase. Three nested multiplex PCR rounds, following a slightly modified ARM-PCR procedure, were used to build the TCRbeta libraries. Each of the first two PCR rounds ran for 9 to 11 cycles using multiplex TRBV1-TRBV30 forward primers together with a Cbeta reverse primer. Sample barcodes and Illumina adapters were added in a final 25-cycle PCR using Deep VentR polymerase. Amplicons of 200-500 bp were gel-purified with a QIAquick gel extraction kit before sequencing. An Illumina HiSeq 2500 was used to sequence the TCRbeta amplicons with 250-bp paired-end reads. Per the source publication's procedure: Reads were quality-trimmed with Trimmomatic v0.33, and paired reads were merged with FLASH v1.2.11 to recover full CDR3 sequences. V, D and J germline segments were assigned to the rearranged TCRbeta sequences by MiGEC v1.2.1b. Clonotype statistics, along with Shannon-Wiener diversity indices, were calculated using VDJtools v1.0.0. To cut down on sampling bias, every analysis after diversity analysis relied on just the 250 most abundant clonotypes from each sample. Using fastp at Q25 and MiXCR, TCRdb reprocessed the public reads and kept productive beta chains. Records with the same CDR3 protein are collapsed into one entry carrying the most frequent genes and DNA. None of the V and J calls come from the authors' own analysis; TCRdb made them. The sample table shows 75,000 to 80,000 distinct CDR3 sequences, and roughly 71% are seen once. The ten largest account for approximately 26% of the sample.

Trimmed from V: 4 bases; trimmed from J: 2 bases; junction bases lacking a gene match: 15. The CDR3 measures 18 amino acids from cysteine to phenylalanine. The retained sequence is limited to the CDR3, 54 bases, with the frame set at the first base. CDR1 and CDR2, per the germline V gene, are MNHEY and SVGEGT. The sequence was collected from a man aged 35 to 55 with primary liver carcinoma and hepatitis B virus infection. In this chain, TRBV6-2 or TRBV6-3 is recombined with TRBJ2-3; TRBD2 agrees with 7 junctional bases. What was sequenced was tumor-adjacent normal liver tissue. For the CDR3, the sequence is CASSWTIGRIATTDTQYF. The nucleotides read TGTGCCAGCAGTTGGACTATCGGGAGGATCGCTACCACAGATACGCAGTATTTT.